This T cell receptor (beta chain) was observed in a study of blood T cells in healthy people across ages. Whole-study findings and limits: The donors' CMV status was not determined, possibly confounding changes in expanded clonotypes. Roughly linear declines in TCR beta diversity per million T cells occurred with age.

This clonotype turned up a few times. No antigen is known for it. Next came a second PCR, run for 7 to 11 cycles, which used a sample-barcoded 5' primer along with a J-beta primer mix. Every molecule of cDNA carried a tag from a template-switch adaptor with 12 random nucleotides. One entry per CDR3 protein, called by TCRdb with MiXCR from the 5' RACE reads. The table has nearly 800,000 distinct CDR3 sequences, more than 50% seen once. Germline-derived CDR1 and CDR2 are LGHDT and YNNKEL (reference sequence). The length of the CDR3 is 13 residues. Trimming took 3 bases from V and 5 from J, leaving 10 bases between them.

Specimen: blood. The chain combines TRBV3-1 with TRBJ1-1; possibly TRBD1 for D (6 bases). This receptor was obtained from a middle-aged man in good health. CDR3 amino acids: CASSQQGPTEAFF. The CDR3 DNA reads as TGTGCCAGCAGCCAGCAGGGGCCGACTGAAGCTTTCTTT.